The 7 T cell receptor beta chains below were found in one sample sequenced in a study of T-cell memory formation after mild COVID-19. TCRdb re-called the 5' RACE reads through MiXCR, storing one row per CDR3 protein. The sample records 400,000 to 500,000 distinct CDR3 sequences, about 20% being singletons. The sequenced material came from PBMCs or a T cell subset sorted from them (not recorded which). All receptors derive from an adult woman who had mild COVID-19 (a few samples of this study predate the infection). Cell type and time point are not known.

This rearrangement joins TRBV7-2 to TRBJ1-5; D possibly corresponds to TRBD1 (6 bases). The germline gives CDR1 SGHTA, CDR2 FQGNSA. Deletions cut 4 bases from V and 3 bases from J, with 16 bases between. CDR3 length equals 16 residues. CDR3 sequence (DNA): TGTGCCAGCAGCTCCCTCGGGGGGCCCAACAATCAGCCCCAGCATTTT. Amino acids: CASSSLGGPNNQPQHF.

Many counts were recorded for this clonotype. The chain has TRBV7-9 and TRBJ2-7; a weak D match, TRBD2 (6 bases). Germline values: CDR1 SEHNR, CDR2 FQNEAQ (reference sequence). The CDR3 is 14 amino acids. V lost 5 bases to trimming and J lost 1 base, with 12 bases between them. CDR3 protein: CASSISGTSYEQYF. The CDR3 DNA reads as TGTGCCAGCAGCATTAGCGGTACTTCCTACGAGCAGTACTTC.

CDR3 amino acids: CASSDGRDYTDTQYF. The CDR3 coding sequence is TGTGCCAGCAGTGACGGCCGGGACTACACAGATACGCAGTATTTT. J is TRBJ2-3 and V is TRBV6-4; 7 bases line up with TRBD2. The CDR3 totals 15 residues. From germline, CDR1 is MRHNA and CDR2 SNTAGT. Trimming at V came to 2 bases and at J to 2 bases, leaving 4 bases not matched to a gene.

V gene TRBV5-6 combines with J gene TRBJ1-1; D remains ambiguous. The CDR3 is 14 residues long. V was pared by 0 bases and J by 1 base, with 7 bases between. Germline values: CDR1 SGHDT, CDR2 YYEEEE. CDR3 sequence reads: CASSLVRWNTEAFF. CDR3 DNA sequence: TGTGCCAGCAGCTTGGTGCGTTGGAACACTGAAGCTTTCTTT.

V usage is TRBV7-8 and J usage is TRBJ2-7; D not resolved. The germline V gene encodes CDR1 SGHVS and CDR2 FQNEAQ. V was trimmed by 5 bases and J by 2 bases, leaving 4 bases between them. The CDR3 consists of 11 residues. The CDR3 region has the DNA TGTGCCAGCAGCCCTCCCTACGAGCAGTACTTC. This sequence encodes CASSPPYEQYF.

Here the CDR3 DNA reads TGCGCCAGCAGCTTAGGGACAGGATGGCAAGAGACCCAGTACTTC. It yields the protein CASSLGTGWQETQYF. This rearrangement joins TRBV5-1 to TRBJ2-5, with 8 bases fitting TRBD1. After removal of 2 bases from V and 2 bases from J, the junction contained 5 bases not matched to a gene. Germline V CDR1 and CDR2: SGHRS, YFSETQ. The CDR3 runs 15 residues.

This chain links TRBV7-8 with TRBJ2-1; D unclear. CDR1 SGHVS and CDR2 FQNEAQ come from the germline V gene. V shed 4 bases and J shed 5 bases, with 21 bases lying between them. The CDR3 length is 17 residues. The CDR3 is CASSSPTPLGKNNEQFF. For the CDR3, the DNA is TGTGCCAGCAGCTCGCCAACTCCTCTGGGGAAGAACAATGAGCAGTTCTTC. The variable domain in full, completed from reference TRBV7-8 and TRBJ2-1, reads GAGVSQSPRYKVAKRGQDVALRCDPISGHVSLFWYQQALGQGPEFLTYFQNEAQLDKSGLPSDRFFAERPEGSVSTLKIQRTQQEDSAVYLCASSSPTPLGKNNEQFFGPGTRLTVL.